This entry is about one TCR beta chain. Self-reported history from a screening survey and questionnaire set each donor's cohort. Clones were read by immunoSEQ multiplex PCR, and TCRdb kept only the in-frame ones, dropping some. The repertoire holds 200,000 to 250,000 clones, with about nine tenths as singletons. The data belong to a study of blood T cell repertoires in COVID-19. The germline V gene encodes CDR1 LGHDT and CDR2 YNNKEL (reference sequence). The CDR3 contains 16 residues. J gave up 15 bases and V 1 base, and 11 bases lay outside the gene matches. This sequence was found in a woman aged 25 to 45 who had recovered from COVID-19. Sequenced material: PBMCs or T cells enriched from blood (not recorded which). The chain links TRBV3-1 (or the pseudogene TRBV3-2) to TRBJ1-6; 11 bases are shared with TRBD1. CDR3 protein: CASSQAAWTGGPLLHF. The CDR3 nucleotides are TGTGCCAGCAGCCAAGCCGCCTGGACAGGGGGCCCGCTCCTCCACTTT.